The source of this TCR beta chain is a study of HIV-infected patients and healthy controls. TCRdb reanalysed the 5' RACE reads using MiXCR and keeps one entry per CDR3 protein. This table has approximately 64,000 distinct CDR3 sequences, around 21% appearing once. To note about this clonotype: This likely stems from a read error, as it lies one base from a far larger clone.

The germline V and J ends were trimmed by 4 bases and 2 bases, with 5 bases remaining between them. Per germline, CDR1 SGHKS and CDR2 YYEKEE (reference sequence). The CDR3 length is 12 residues. Input material: CD4+ T cells from blood. This TCR was recovered from a human donor in good health. The chain recombines TRBV5-5 with TRBJ2-3; no definite D call. The CDR3: CASSLITDTQYF. The CDR3 DNA follows: TGTGCCAGCAGCCTCATCACAGATACGCAGTATTTT.